This T cell receptor (beta chain) was observed in a study of OX40 agonist ivuxolimab in advanced cancers. The overall study: Eligibility admitted prior anti-PD-1, anti-PD-L1 or anti-CTLA-4 therapy; around 42% had some.

Some clones are missing from TCRdb's copy, which holds only in-frame ones; the method was immunoSEQ multiplex PCR. The sample carries under 95,000 clones, 75% to 95% recorded once. Sequences were derived from CD4+ or CD8+ T cells sorted from blood, sampled in a trial of the OX40 agonist ivuxolimab. The TCR originated in an adult with an advanced solid tumor such as melanoma, head and neck, liver or kidney cancer.

The CDR3 loop is CASSSPRGDEQYF. In DNA, the CDR3 is TGCGCCAGCAGCTCCCCAAGGGGGGACGAGCAGTACTTC. V usage is TRBV5-1 and J usage is TRBJ2-7, with D perhaps matching TRBD1 or TRBD2 (6 bases each). Per the germline V gene, CDR1 is SGHRS and CDR2 is YFSETQ. V shed 3 bases and J shed 5 bases, with 12 bases lying between them. The CDR3 spans 13 residues.